This is a list of T cell receptor beta chains from one sample in a study of blood T cell repertoires in COVID-19. The method was immunoSEQ multiplex PCR; TCRdb's version includes in-frame clones alone and lacks a portion of them. Here the sample spans about 170,000 clones, more than 70% being singletons. The material sequenced was PBMCs or T cells enriched from blood (not recorded which). These receptors were collected from a woman aged 45-60 years in a cohort exposed to, infected with or recovered from COVID-19 (not recorded which). The CDR3 runs from the conserved cysteine through the conserved F or W. A D gene is named only where the DNA matches it firmly. Only some rows state a clone size, as once, few, many or a class for expanded clones.

13 | TRBJ2-4 | once | TRBV25-1 | NA | TGTGCCAGCAGTGTCCAGGACAAAAACATTCAGTACTTC | CASSVQDKNIQYF
11 | TRBJ2-7 | NA | TRBV5-1 | NA | TGCGCCAGCAGCTTGGCGTCCGAGCAGTACTTC | CASSLASEQYF
16 | TRBJ1-2 | few | TRBV6-2/TRBV6-3 | NA | TGTGCCAGCAGCCTTCCCCCGACAGGAAATAACTATGGCTACACCTTC | CASSLPPTGNNYGYTF
14 | TRBJ2-1 | NA | TRBV2 | TRBD2 | TGTGCCAGCAGCGGGGGGTTTTCCTACAATGAGCAGTTCTTC | CASSGGFSYNEQFF
15 | TRBJ1-5 | NA | TRBV19 | TRBD1 | TGTGCCAGTAGTAGAAGACAGGGGGCCGGTCAGCCCCAGCATTTT | CASSRRQGAGQPQHF
13 | TRBJ1-3 | NA | TRBV15 | NA | TGTGCCACCCGACTCCTCTCTGGAAACACCATATATTTT | CATRLLSGNTIYF
15 | TRBJ2-1 | once | TRBV27 | TRBD2 | TGTGCCAGCAGTTCAGGACTAGCGGGGGGCGTTGAGCAGTTCTTC | CASSSGLAGGVEQFF
14 | TRBJ2-7 | few | TRBV27 | TRBD1 | TGTGCCAGCAGTCTACAGGGGACGACGGGCGAGCAGTACTTC | CASSLQGTTGEQYF
14 | TRBJ2-5 | NA | TRBV5-4 | TRBD1 | TGTGCCAGCAGCTTGGAACAGGGGGCAGAGACCCAGTACTTC | CASSLEQGAETQYF
14 | TRBJ1-4 | NA | TRBV25-1 | NA | TGTGCCAGCAGTGACGGGGGGACTAATGAAAAACTGTTTTTT | CASSDGGTNEKLFF
15 | TRBJ2-7 | NA | TRBV14 | TRBD1 | TGTGCCAGCAGCCTCCTGACAGGGGGAGCCTACGAGCAGTACTTC | CASSLLTGGAYEQYF
15 | TRBJ2-3 | NA | TRBV5-6 | TRBD2 | TGTGCCAGCAGCTGGGGTCGGACTAGCCTCGATACGCAGTATTTT | CASSWGRTSLDTQYF
14 | TRBJ2-1 | NA | TRBV10-3 | TRBD1 | TGTGCCATCAGTGACGGGGACAGCTACAATGAGCAGTTCTTC | CAISDGDSYNEQFF
14 | TRBJ1-1 | NA | TRBV6-6 | TRBD1 | TGTGCCAGCAGTTACGGGACAGGGGTCACTGAAGCTTTCTTT | CASSYGTGVTEAFF
12 | TRBJ1-5 | NA | TRBV7-9 | NA | TGTGCCAGCAGCTTACCCTTACAGCCCCAGCATTTT | CASSLPLQPQHF
13 | TRBJ2-7 | once | TRBV29-1 | TRBD2 | TGCAGCGTTGAGGATCAGCAGGGAGGGGTGCAGTACTTC | CSVEDQQGGVQYF
14 | TRBJ1-6 | NA | TRBV20-1 | NA | TGCAGTGCTAGTGCAGGGGTGAATAATTCACCCCTCCACTTT | CSASAGVNNSPLHF
13 | TRBJ1-1 | NA | TRBV3-1/TRBV3-2 | NA | TGTGCCAGCAGCCAAGTTTTAAACACTGAAGCTTTCTTT | CASSQVLNTEAFF
15 | TRBJ1-2 | NA | TRBV19 | TRBD1 | TGTGCCAGTAGTATAACTGGACAGGGGACCTATGGCTACACCTTC | CASSITGQGTYGYTF
12 | TRBJ2-7 | NA | TRBV11-2 | NA | TGTGCCAGCAGCAAAGAGACCTACGAGCAGTACTTC | CASSKETYEQYF
15 | TRBJ2-7 | NA | TRBV27 | TRBD1 | TGTGCCAGCAGTTTAGTGACAGGGAGTCCCTACGAGCAGTACTTC | CASSLVTGSPYEQYF
14 | TRBJ2-7 | NA | TRBV28 | TRBD2 | TGTGCCAGCAGACCCGGACTAGCGGGGCACGAGCAGTACTTC | CASRPGLAGHEQYF
18 | TRBJ2-5 | NA | TRBV14 | TRBD2 | TGTGCCAGCAGCCCCTCAGTCGGGGGGGAACCGTACCAAGAGACCCAGTACTTC | CASSPSVGGEPYQETQYF
15 | TRBJ2-7 | NA | TRBV7-9 | TRBD1 | TGTGCCAGCAGCTCCCCGGGACAGATTTCCTACGAGCAGTACTTC | CASSSPGQISYEQYF
16 | TRBJ1-6 | NA | TRBV19 | NA | TGTGCCAGTAGTATAGGATCGGATAATCGGGATTCACCCCTCCACTTT | CASSIGSDNRDSPLHF
14 | TRBJ1-5 | NA | TRBV18 | NA | TGTGCCAGCTCACCGGAGGGCGCCAATCAGCCCCAGCATTTT | CASSPEGANQPQHF
14 | TRBJ1-5 | NA | TRBV15 | NA | TGTGCCACCAGCAGGGGAGGGGTTGGACAGCCCCAGCATTTT | CATSRGGVGQPQHF
17 | TRBJ1-1 | NA | TRBV14 | NA | TGTGCCAGCAGCCAAGAATTATCAGGGAGGAAATGCACTGAAGCTTTCTTT | CASSQELSGRKCTEAFF
13 | TRBJ2-2 | NA | TRBV2 | NA | TGTGCCAGCAGTGAACACATCACCGGGGAGCTGTTTTTT | CASSEHITGELFF
12 | TRBJ2-4 | NA | TRBV7-3 | TRBD1 | TGTGCCAGCAGCTGGTCGGGACAGGGTGTGTACTTC | CASSWSGQGVYF
13 | TRBJ1-5 | few | TRBV19 | TRBD1 | TGTGCCAGTAGTCCTGACAGGGGAGAGCCCCAGCATTTT | CASSPDRGEPQHF
15 | TRBJ1-5 | NA | TRBV5-5 | NA | TGTGCCAGCAGCTTGGCCCCAGGGGATCAACAGCCCCAGCATTTT | CASSLAPGDQQPQHF
14 | TRBJ2-2 | NA | TRBV6-1 | NA | TGTGCCAGCAGTGAACCCCCGCCGCGGTCGGAGCTGTTTTTT | CASSEPPPRSELFF